A selection of T cell receptor beta chains follows, all from one sample in a study of cytomegalovirus exposure and HLA in healthy donors. Some clones are missing from TCRdb's copy, which holds only in-frame ones; the method was immunoSEQ multiplex PCR. Of fewer than 150,000 clones listed, under 80% are singletons. The sequencing sample was made of PBMCs. These TCRs come from a male donor in good health and CMV-seronegative. The CDR3 runs from the conserved cysteine through the conserved F or W. Each record gives: D gene, clone size, V gene, J gene, CDR3 DNA, CDR3 protein. D genes are given only for firm matches. Clone sizes are given selectively: once, few, many, or a class where the clone is expanded.

NA,NA,TRBV4-1,TRBJ2-2,TGCGCCAGCAGCCAAGACCAAAACACCGGGGAGCTGTTTTTT,CASSQDQNTGELFF
NA,few,TRBV12-5,TRBJ1-2,TGTGCTAGTGGTTTGCCGAGTAACTATGGCTACACCTTC,CASGLPSNYGYTF
NA,NA,TRBV7-2,TRBJ1-1,TGTGCCAGCAGCTTAGGGAGGGGTGAAGCTTTCTTT,CASSLGRGEAFF
NA,few,TRBV15,TRBJ1-2,TGTGCCACCAGCAGAGCAGGGTTAGTTGATGGCTACACCTTC,CATSRAGLVDGYTF
TRBD1,NA,TRBV7-6,TRBJ1-1,TGTGCCAGCAGTCGGACAGGTAACACTGAAGCTTTCTTT,CASSRTGNTEAFF
TRBD2,NA,TRBV7-3,TRBJ2-3,TGTGCCAGCGGGGCGGGGGGGCCAAGAGATACGCAGTATTTT,CASGAGGPRDTQYF
TRBD2,NA,TRBV19,TRBJ2-7,TGTGCCAGTAGCCGGACTAGCGGAAACTACGAGCAGTACTTC,CASSRTSGNYEQYF
TRBD2,NA,TRBV7-2,TRBJ2-1,TGTGCCAGCAGCTTAGTGGGGACTAGCGGGGGGGCCCACAATGAGCAGTTCTTC,CASSLVGTSGGAHNEQFF
NA,NA,TRBV12-5,TRBJ2-3,TGTGCTAGTTCAGGGCGAGAAGATACGCAGTATTTT,CASSGREDTQYF
TRBD2,few,TRBV19,TRBJ2-2,TGTGCCAGTAGCGCCGAAGGACTAGCGGCCACGAACACCGGGGAGCTGTTTTTT,CASSAEGLAATNTGELFF
TRBD2,NA,TRBV18,TRBJ2-3,TGTGCCAGCTCACCTCCTAGCGGGAGGTCTGGCACAGATACGCAGTATTTT,CASSPPSGRSGTDTQYF
TRBD1,NA,TRBV11-3,TRBJ1-2,TGTGCCAGCAGCAGCGACAGGGACGGCTATGGCTACACCTTC,CASSSDRDGYGYTF
NA,NA,TRBV29-1,TRBJ1-5,TGCAGCGTTGCACGGGATAGCAATCAGCCCCAGCATTTT,CSVARDSNQPQHF
TRBD1,NA,TRBV27,TRBJ1-1,TGTGCCAGCAGTTTAGGACAGGGTTTCACTGAAGCTTTCTTT,CASSLGQGFTEAFF